The 7 T cell receptor beta chains reported below all come from one sample, sequenced in a study of blood T cell repertoires in COVID-19. Sequencing used immunoSEQ multiplex PCR; TCRdb keeps in-frame clones, though not all of them. The data contain 85,000 to 95,000 clones, 89% of them seen just once; the ten biggest clones take up about 5%. Sequenced sample: peripheral blood. The receptor set was obtained from a man aged 55 to 70 with COVID-19, enrolled during active disease.

The V call is TRBV11-3, the J call TRBJ2-7; D may be TRBD2 (6 bases). Trimming removed 1 base at V and 9 bases at J, with 16 bases between. The CDR3 runs 14 residues. CDR1 and CDR2 from the germline V gene are SGHNT and YENEEA. The CDR3: CASSLVGEVLGQYF. CDR3 in DNA: TGTGCCAGCAGCTTAGTAGGGGAGGTACTTGGGCAGTACTTC.

The V gene is TRBV6-2 or TRBV6-3, the J gene TRBJ2-5; 7 bases align to TRBD1. The CDR3 consists of 14 residues. Germline loops: CDR1 MNHEY, CDR2 SVGEGT. J was trimmed by 3 bases and V by 0 bases; bases with no gene match: 1. The CDR3 loop reads CASSYSGTEETQYF. CDR3 in DNA: TGTGCCAGCAGTTACTCGGGGACAGAAGAGACCCAGTACTTC.

V is TRBV30 and J is TRBJ1-2; tentative D call: TRBD1 (6 bases). The germline V gene encodes CDR1 GTSNPN and CDR2 SVGIG (reference sequence). The CDR3 contains 12 residues. Between the trimmed V and J ends, which lost 4 bases and 2 bases, there was a span of 8 bases. The CDR3 reads CAWMQGNYGYTF. The CDR3 DNA follows: TGTGCCTGGATGCAGGGGAACTATGGCTACACCTTC.

This clone was detected a few times. The chain couples TRBV24-1 to TRBJ2-3; the match to TRBD2 covers 14 bases. This CDR3 is built from 17 residues. With 0 bases clipped from V and 4 bases from J, the junction kept 2 bases outside the gene matches. Looked up from germline, CDR1 is KGHDR and CDR2 is SFDVKD. As DNA, the CDR3 is TGTGCCACCAGTGATTTGGGGACTAGCGGGAGAGCAGATACGCAGTATTTT. Amino acid sequence: CATSDLGTSGRADTQYF.

The J gene is TRBJ2-1, the V gene TRBV7-3; 13 positions match TRBD2. The CDR3 consists of 17 residues. V lost 5 bases to trimming and J lost 3 bases; unmatched junction nucleotides: 7. CDR1 SGHTA and CDR2 FQGTGA come from the germline V gene. The CDR3 coding sequence is TGTGCCAGCAGCCCCATCGGACTAGCGGGAGACTACAATGAGCAGTTCTTC. Translation: CASSPIGLAGDYNEQFF. The full variable domain, rest sourced from reference TRBV7-3 and TRBJ2-1, is GAGVSQTPSNKVTEKGKYVELRCDPISGHTALYWYRQSLGQGPEFLIYFQGTGAADDSGLPNDRFFAVRPEGSVSTLKIQRTERGDSAVYLCASSPIGLAGDYNEQFFGPGTRLTVL.

This clone has a handful of counts. The chain employs TRBV10-2 and TRBJ1-1, with 7 bases identical to TRBD1. This CDR3 has 13 residues. With 8 bases clipped from V and 4 bases from J, the junction kept 7 bases outside the gene matches. Germline V gene data show CDR1 as WSHSY and CDR2 as SAAADI. The CDR3 protein is CASGAQGGTEAFF. For the CDR3, the DNA is TGCGCCAGCGGTGCGCAGGGGGGCACTGAAGCTTTCTTT.

The V and J genes are TRBV5-4 and TRBJ2-2; D ambiguous. With 1 base removed from V and 8 bases from J, the gap between germline ends came to 9 bases. The germline CDR1 and CDR2 sequences are SGHNT and YYREEE (reference sequence). This CDR3 has 13 amino acids. As DNA, the CDR3 is TGTGCCAGCAGCTTGCCAGGTGTGGGGGAGCTGTTTTTT. This codes for CASSLPGVGELFF.